These 8 T cell receptor beta chains were all obtained from the same sample, sequenced in a study of blood T cell repertoires in COVID-19. The data were produced by immunoSEQ multiplex PCR, yet TCRdb's version contains in-frame clones alone and is incomplete. The data contain about 270,000 clones, roughly 85% of them seen just once; the ten biggest clones take up around 10%. The sequencing sample was made of PBMCs or T cells enriched from blood (not recorded which). The origin of the receptors is a woman aged 45-60 years with acute COVID-19.

The V gene is TRBV19, the J gene TRBJ1-4; 11 bases agree with TRBD1. Per the germline V gene, CDR1 is LNHDA and CDR2 is SQIVND (reference sequence). The V gene end was trimmed by 5 bases and the J gene end by 7 bases; junction bases not matched to a gene: 6. The CDR3 contains 15 residues. The CDR3 protein is CASSAGTGGFEKLFF. For the CDR3, the DNA is TGTGCCAGTAGTGCCGGGACAGGGGGTTTTGAAAAACTGTTTTTT.

V and J are TRBV6-5 and TRBJ1-1; TRBD1 might be the D (5 bases). Germline CDR1 MNHEY, CDR2 SVGAGI. V lost 0 bases and J 5 bases, leaving 13 bases between the germline ends. The CDR3 consists of 15 residues. Written as DNA, the CDR3 is TGTGCCAGCAGTTACTCTCCAGGGTCGAGGACTGAAGCTTTCTTT. It encodes CASSYSPGSRTEAFF.

This sequence joins TRBV7-9 and TRBJ1-4, with D unresolved. V was shortened by 5 bases and J by 6 bases, with 7 bases between the two germline ends. The length of the CDR3 is 12 residues. Germline CDR1 is SEHNR and CDR2 is FQNEAQ (reference sequence). The CDR3 sequence is CASSRHHEKLFF. The CDR3 DNA reads TGTGCCAGCAGCCGACATCATGAAAAACTGTTTTTT.

This clone was detected only once. The chain combines TRBV7-9 with TRBJ1-2, with TRBD1 as a possible D gene (5 bases). Trimming pared 2 bases from V and 1 base from J, leaving 14 bases between. From germline, CDR1 is SEHNR and CDR2 FQNEAQ (reference sequence). The CDR3 loop spans 16 amino acids. CDR3 DNA sequence: TGTGCCAGCAGCTTAAGTCCCGCTGACAGTAACTATGGCTACACCTTC. Translated: CASSLSPADSNYGYTF.

V gene TRBV7-2 combines with J gene TRBJ2-3; 7 bases are a match to TRBD2. The CDR3 has 15 residues. The ends lost 5 bases at V and 5 bases at J; junction bases unmatched: 10. Germline V lookup: CDR1 SGHTA, CDR2 FQGNSA. Here the CDR3 reads CASSQNRGVRDTQYF. CDR3 in DNA: TGTGCCAGCAGCCAAAATCGGGGGGTGAGAGATACGCAGTATTTT.

The rearrangement uses TRBV19 and TRBJ1-5; 8 bases are shared with TRBD1. There are 15 residues in the CDR3. The trim removed 6 bases at V and 0 bases at J, leaving 4 bases unmatched. CDR1 is LNHDA and CDR2 is SQIVND in the germline V gene (reference sequence). The CDR3 loop reads CASSSRGLSNQPQHF. In DNA form, the CDR3 reads TGTGCCAGTAGCAGCAGGGGGCTTAGCAATCAGCCCCAGCATTTT. Based on the CDR3 plus reference TRBV19 and TRBJ1-5, the full variable domain is DGGITQSPKYLFRKEGQNVTLSCEQNLNHDAMYWYRQDPGQGLRLIYYSQIVNDFQKGDIAEGYSVSREKKESFPLTVTSAQKNPTAFYLCASSSRGLSNQPQHFGDGTRLSIL.

The gene calls are TRBV5-1 and TRBJ2-1, with 9 nucleotides matching TRBD2. The CDR3 has 15 amino acids. J lost 8 bases, V lost 0 bases, and 6 bases had no gene match. Looked up from germline, CDR1 is SGHRS and CDR2 is YFSETQ. The CDR3 loop is CASSLGAGGLDEQFF. CDR3 nucleotides: TGCGCCAGCAGCTTGGGAGCGGGGGGATTGGATGAGCAGTTCTTC.

In this sample, this clone turned up a few times. The rearrangement links TRBV11-1 to TRBJ2-2; TRBD1 aligns across 9 bases. Germline-derived CDR1 and CDR2 are SGHAT and FQDESV (reference sequence). V lost 5 bases to trimming and J lost 2 bases; unmatched junction nucleotides: 6. The CDR3 length is 16 residues. This CDR3 reads CASSPDRGGNTGELFF. DNA for the CDR3: TGTGCCAGCAGCCCGGACAGGGGCGGTAACACCGGGGAGCTGTTTTTT.